The 8 T cell receptor beta chains below come from one sample, sequenced in a study of OX40 agonist ivuxolimab in advanced cancers. Sequencing used immunoSEQ multiplex PCR; TCRdb keeps in-frame clones, though not all of them. The profile covers approximately 52,000 clones, with approximately 86% appearing a single time and roughly 12% taken by the ten largest. The material was CD4+ or CD8+ T cells sorted from blood, obtained in a trial of the OX40 agonist ivuxolimab. These receptors were collected from an adult with an advanced solid tumor such as melanoma, head and neck, liver or kidney cancer.

At least ten counts were recorded for this clone. The chain joins TRBV2 to TRBJ1-4; D might be TRBD1 (5 bases). The CDR3 is 14 residues long. Germline CDR1 SNHLY, CDR2 FYNNEI. Trimming pared 8 bases from V and 3 bases from J, leaving 13 bases between. The CDR3 DNA is TGTGCCAGCGGGGCGGCGAGTTCTAATGAAAAACTGTTTTTT. Encoded protein: CASGAASSNEKLFF.

The count of this clone is one. This rearrangement joins TRBV9 to TRBJ2-7; D is unresolved. Per germline, CDR1 SGDLS and CDR2 YYNGEE. V was shortened by 2 bases and J by 2 bases, with 8 bases between the two germline ends. This CDR3 spans 13 amino acids. The CDR3 loop is CASSVGPTYEQYF. The CDR3 nucleotides are TGTGCCAGCAGCGTGGGCCCAACCTACGAGCAGTACTTC.

This chain joins TRBV7-9 and TRBJ2-1; perhaps TRBD1 as D (5 bases). V lost 5 bases and J lost 3, with 17 bases in between. This CDR3 spans 16 amino acids. The V gene's germline CDR1 is SEHNR and CDR2 FQNEAQ (reference sequence). This CDR3 is CASSMTETTHYNEQFF. The CDR3, as DNA: TGTGCCAGCAGCATGACAGAAACCACCCACTACAATGAGCAGTTCTTC.

The V call is TRBV9, the J call TRBJ1-5; unclear D gene. This CDR3 has 14 amino acids. Germline CDR1 is SGDLS and CDR2 is YYNGEE. V was clipped by 0 bases and J by 3 bases, with 7 bases between them. The CDR3 is CASSVGGDNQPQHF. The CDR3 DNA reads TGTGCCAGCAGCGTAGGGGGAGACAATCAGCCCCAGCATTTT.

The J gene is TRBJ2-7, the V gene TRBV7-6; D is ambiguous. The CDR3 extends over 12 amino acids. With 4 bases removed from V and 7 bases from J, the gap between germline ends came to 11 bases. Germline CDR1 reads SGHVS; CDR2 reads FNYEAQ. The CDR3 here is CASSSLSYEQYF. CDR3 nucleotides: TGTGCCAGCAGCTCCCTGAGTTATGAGCAGTACTTC. The full variable domain, in which reference TRBV7-6 and TRBJ2-7 provide the parts outside the CDR3, is GAGVSQSPRYKVTKRGQDVALRCDPISGHVSLYWYRQALGQGPEFLTYFNYEAQQDKSGLPNDRFSAERPEGSISTLTIQRTEQRDSAMYRCASSSLSYEQYFGPGTRLTVT.

The gene calls are TRBV5-8 and TRBJ1-1; possibly TRBD1 for D (5 bases). Trimming cost V 2 bases and J 2 bases, with 7 bases left between them. CDR1 and CDR2 from the germline V gene are SGHTS and YDEGEE. This CDR3 spans 13 amino acids. This chain's CDR3 is CASSFGGNTEAFF. In DNA, the CDR3 is TGTGCCAGCAGCTTTGGGGGAAACACTGAAGCTTTCTTT.

In the case of this clone: This CDR3 fails to terminate in the conserved phenylalanine or tryptophan, so it likely reflects a read error. The DNA is omitted, as the CDR3 cannot be located on it reliably, and the CDR3 follows TCRdb's listing. The chain employs TRBV21-1 and TRBJ1-6; no check of the table's D call, TRBD1, against the DNA was made. TRBV21-1 constitutes a pseudogene. The CDR3 adds up to 16 amino acids, both ends counted. CDR3 sequence reads: CASRLTFQGENSPLHL.

The chain employs TRBV5-1 and TRBJ1-1; perhaps TRBD1 as D (6 bases). Between the trimmed V and J ends, which lost 8 bases and 1 base, there was a span of 15 bases. The CDR3 is made up of 14 amino acids. Germline assignment: CDR1 SGHRS and CDR2 YFSETQ. The CDR3 coding sequence is TGCGCCAGTGGGGGCGAGACAGGGAACACTGAAGCTTTCTTT. This translates into CASGGETGNTEAFF.